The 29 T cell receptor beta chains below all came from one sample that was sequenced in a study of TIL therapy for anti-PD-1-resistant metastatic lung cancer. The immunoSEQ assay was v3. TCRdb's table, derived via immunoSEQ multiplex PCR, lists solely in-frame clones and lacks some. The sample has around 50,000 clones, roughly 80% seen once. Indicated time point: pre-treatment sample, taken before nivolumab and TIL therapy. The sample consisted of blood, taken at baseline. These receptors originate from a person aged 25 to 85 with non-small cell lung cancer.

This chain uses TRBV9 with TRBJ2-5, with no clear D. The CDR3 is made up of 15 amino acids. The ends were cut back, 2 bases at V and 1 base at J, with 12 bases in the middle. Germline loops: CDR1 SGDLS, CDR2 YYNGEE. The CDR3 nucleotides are TGTGCCAGCAGCGTCAGTCGGCAACCCCAAGAGACCCAGTACTTC. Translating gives CASSVSRQPQETQYF.

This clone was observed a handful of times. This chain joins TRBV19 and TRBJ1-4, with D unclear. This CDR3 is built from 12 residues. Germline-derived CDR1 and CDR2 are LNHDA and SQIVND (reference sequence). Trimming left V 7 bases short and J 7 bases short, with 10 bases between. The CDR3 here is CASNRLAEKLFF. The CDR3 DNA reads TGTGCCAGTAATCGACTCGCTGAAAAACTGTTTTTT.

The CDR3 nucleotides are TGTGCCAGCAGTGAAATGGGGGGCAACGAGCAGTACTTC. This gives the protein CASSEMGGNEQYF. V gene TRBV25-1 combines with J gene TRBJ2-7; TRBD1 or TRBD2 may be the D gene (6 bases each). CDR3 size: 13 residues. Per germline, CDR1 MGHDK and CDR2 SYGVNS. Trimming shortened V by 2 bases and J by 5 bases, and 10 bases separated the two germline ends.

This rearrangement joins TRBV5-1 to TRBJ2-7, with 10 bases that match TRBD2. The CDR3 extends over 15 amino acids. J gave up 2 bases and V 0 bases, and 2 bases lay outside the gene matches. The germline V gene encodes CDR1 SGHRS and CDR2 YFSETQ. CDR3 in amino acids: CASSLGLAGAYEQYF. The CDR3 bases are TGCGCCAGCAGCTTGGGGCTAGCGGGAGCCTACGAGCAGTACTTC.

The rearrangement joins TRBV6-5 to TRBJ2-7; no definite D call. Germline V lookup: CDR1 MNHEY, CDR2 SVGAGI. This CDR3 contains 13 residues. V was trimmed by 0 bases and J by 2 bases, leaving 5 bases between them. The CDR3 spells CASSYSIPYEQYF. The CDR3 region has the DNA TGTGCCAGCAGTTACTCGATACCCTACGAGCAGTACTTC.

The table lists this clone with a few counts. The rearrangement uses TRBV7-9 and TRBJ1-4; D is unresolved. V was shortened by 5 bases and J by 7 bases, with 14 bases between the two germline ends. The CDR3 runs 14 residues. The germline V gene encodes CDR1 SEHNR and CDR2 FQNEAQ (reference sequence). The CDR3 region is CASSPGTEREKLFF. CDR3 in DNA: TGTGCCAGCAGCCCAGGAACGGAGCGTGAAAAACTGTTTTTT.

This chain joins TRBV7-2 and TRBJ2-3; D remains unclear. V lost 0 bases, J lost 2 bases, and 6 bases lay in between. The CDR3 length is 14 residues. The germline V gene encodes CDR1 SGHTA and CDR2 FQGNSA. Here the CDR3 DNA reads TGTGCCAGCAGCTTAGCACAGTACACAGATACGCAGTATTTT. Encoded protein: CASSLAQYTDTQYF.

CDR3 in amino acids: CASPGLSVGGYTF. The CDR3 DNA sequence: TGTGCCTCCCCCGGTCTCAGTGTTGGTGGCTACACCTTC. The genes are TRBV30 and TRBJ1-2; D is uncertain. Germline V lookup: CDR1 GTSNPN, CDR2 SVGIG (reference sequence). This CDR3 contains 13 residues. V gave up 7 bases and J gave up 7 bases, with 19 bases separating them.

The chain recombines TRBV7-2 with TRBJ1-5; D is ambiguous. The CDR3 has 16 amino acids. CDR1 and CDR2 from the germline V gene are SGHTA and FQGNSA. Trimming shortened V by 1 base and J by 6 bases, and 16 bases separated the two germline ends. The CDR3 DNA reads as TGTGCCAGCAGCTTAGTTCCCGTAGGGAACGGTCAGCCCCAGCATTTT. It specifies CASSLVPVGNGQPQHF.

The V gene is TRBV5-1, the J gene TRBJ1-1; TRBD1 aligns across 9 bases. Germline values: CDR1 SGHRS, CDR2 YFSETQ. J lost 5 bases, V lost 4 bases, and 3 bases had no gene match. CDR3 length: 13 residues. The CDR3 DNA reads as TGCGCCAGCAGCGCTGGGACAGGGACTGAAGCTTTCTTT. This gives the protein CASSAGTGTEAFF.

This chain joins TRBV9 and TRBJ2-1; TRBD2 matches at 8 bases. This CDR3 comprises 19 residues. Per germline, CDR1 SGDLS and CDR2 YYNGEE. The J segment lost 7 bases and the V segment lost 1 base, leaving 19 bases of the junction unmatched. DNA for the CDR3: TGTGCCAGCAGCGTAAGTTCGCCGGGAGGGCCGACCGCGGAGAATGAGCAGTTCTTC. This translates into CASSVSSPGGPTAENEQFF.

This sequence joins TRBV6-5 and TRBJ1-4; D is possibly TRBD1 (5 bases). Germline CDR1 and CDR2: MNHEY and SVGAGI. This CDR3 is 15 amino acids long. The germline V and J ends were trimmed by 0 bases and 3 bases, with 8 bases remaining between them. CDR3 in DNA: TGTGCCAGCAGTTACTCATTAGGGGCTAATGAAAAACTGTTTTTT. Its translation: CASSYSLGANEKLFF.

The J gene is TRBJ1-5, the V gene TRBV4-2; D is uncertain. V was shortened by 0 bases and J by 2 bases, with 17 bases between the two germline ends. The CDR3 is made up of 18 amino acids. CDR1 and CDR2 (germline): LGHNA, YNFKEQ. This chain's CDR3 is CASSQEYRPYDGNQPQHF. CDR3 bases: TGTGCCAGCAGCCAAGAGTACAGACCATACGATGGCAATCAGCCCCAGCATTTT.

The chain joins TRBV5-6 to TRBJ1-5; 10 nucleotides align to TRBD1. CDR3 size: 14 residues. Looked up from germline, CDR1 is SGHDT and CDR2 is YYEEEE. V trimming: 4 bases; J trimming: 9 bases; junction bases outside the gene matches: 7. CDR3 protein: CASSAGQGFRPQHF. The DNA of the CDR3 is TGTGCCAGCAGCGCGGGACAGGGGTTTCGGCCCCAGCATTTT.

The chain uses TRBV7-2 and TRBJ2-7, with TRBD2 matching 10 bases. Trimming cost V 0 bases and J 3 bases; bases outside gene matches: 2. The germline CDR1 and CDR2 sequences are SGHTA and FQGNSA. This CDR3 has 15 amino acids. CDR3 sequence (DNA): TGTGCCAGCAGCTTAGCGAGCGGGAGGGGCTACGAGCAGTACTTC. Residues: CASSLASGRGYEQYF.

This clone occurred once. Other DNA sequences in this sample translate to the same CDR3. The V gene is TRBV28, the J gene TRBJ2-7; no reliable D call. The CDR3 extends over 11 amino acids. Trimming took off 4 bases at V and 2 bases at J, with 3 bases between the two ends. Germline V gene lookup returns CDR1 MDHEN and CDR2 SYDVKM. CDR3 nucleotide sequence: TGTGCCAGCAGTTCGACCTACGAGCAGTACTTC. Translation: CASSSTYEQYF.

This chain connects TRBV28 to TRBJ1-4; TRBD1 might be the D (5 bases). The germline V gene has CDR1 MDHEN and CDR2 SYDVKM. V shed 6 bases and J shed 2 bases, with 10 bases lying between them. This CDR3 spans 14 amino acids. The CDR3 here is CASSLQATNEKLFF. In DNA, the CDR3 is TGTGCCAGCAGCCTACAGGCGACTAATGAAAAACTGTTTTTT.

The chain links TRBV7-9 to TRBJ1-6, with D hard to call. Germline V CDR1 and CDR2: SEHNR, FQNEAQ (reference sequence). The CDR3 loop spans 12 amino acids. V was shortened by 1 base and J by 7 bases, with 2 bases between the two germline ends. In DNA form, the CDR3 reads TGTGCCAGCAGCTTAGTAAATTCACCCCTCCACTTT. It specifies CASSLVNSPLHF. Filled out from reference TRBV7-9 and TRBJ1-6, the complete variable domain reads DTGVSQNPRHKITKRGQNVTFRCDPISEHNRLYWYRQTLGQGPEFLTYFQNEAQLEKSRLLSDRFSAERPKGSFSTLEIQRTEQGDSAMYLCASSLVNSPLHFGNGTRLTVT.

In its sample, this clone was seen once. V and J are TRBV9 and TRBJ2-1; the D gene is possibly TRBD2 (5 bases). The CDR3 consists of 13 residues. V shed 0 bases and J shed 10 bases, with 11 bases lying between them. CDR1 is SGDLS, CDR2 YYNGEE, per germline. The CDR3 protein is CASSVAQDSEQFF. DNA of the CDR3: TGTGCCAGCAGCGTAGCTCAGGACTCCGAGCAGTTCTTC.

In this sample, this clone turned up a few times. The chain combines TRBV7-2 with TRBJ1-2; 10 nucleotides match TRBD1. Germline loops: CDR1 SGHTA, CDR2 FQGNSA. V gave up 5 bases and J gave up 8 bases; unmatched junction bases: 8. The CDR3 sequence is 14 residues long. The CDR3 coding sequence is TGTGCCAGCAGCCCCTGGGACAGGGGTGGCGGCTACACCTTC. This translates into CASSPWDRGGGYTF.

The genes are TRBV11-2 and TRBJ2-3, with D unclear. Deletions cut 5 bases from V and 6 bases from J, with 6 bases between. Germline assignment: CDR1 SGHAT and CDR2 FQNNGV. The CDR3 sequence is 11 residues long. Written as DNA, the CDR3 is TGTGCCAGCAGCCCGCGCGATACGCAGTATTTT. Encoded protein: CASSPRDTQYF.

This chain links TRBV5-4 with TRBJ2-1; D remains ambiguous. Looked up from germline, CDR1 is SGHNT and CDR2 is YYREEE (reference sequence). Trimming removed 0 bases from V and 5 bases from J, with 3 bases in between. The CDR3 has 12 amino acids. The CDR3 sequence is CASSLVNNEQFF. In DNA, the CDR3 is TGTGCCAGCAGCTTGGTAAACAATGAGCAGTTCTTC.

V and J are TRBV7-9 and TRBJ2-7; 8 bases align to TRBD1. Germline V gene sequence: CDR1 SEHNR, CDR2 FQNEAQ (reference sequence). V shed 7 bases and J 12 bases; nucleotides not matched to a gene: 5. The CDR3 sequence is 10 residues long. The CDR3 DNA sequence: TGTGCCAGCACCCGGGACAGGTTGTACTTC. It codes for CASTRDRLYF.

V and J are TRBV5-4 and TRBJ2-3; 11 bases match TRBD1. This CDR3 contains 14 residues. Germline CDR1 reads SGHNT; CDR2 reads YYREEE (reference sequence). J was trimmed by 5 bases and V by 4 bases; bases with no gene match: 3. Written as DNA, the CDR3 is TGTGCCAGCAGCAGGACAGGGGGCGAAGATACGCAGTATTTT. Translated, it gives CASSRTGGEDTQYF.

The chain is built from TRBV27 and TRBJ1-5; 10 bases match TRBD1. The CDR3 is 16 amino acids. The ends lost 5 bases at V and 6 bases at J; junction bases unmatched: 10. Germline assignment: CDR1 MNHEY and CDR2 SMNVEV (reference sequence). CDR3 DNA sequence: TGTGCCAGCAGTAGTCCCGGACAGGGGGGGAGTCAGCCCCAGCATTTT. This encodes CASSSPGQGGSQPQHF.

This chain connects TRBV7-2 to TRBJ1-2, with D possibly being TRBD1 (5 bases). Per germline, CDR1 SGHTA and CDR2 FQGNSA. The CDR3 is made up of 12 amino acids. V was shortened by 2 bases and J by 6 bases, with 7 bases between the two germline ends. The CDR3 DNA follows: TGTGCCAGCAGCTTACAGGGTGATGGCTACACCTTC. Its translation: CASSLQGDGYTF.

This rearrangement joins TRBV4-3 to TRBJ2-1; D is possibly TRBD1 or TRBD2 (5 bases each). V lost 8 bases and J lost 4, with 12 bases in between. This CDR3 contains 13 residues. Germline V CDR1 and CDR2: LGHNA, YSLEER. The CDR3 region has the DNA TGCGCCAGCCCCGGGACGTCTTACAATGAGCAGTTCTTC. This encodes CASPGTSYNEQFF.

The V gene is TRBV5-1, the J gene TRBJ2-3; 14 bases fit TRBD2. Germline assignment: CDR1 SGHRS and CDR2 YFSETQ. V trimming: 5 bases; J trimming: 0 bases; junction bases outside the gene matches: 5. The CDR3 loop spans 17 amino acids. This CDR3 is CASRRTSGGTSTDTQYF. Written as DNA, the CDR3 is TGCGCCAGCAGACGGACTAGCGGGGGGACTAGCACAGATACGCAGTATTTT.

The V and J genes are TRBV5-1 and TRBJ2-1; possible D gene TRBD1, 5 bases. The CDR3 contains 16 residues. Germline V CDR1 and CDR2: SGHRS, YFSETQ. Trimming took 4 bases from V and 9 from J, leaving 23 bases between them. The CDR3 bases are TGCGCCAGCAGCATGCAGGGTCCCGAGCTAAACAGTGAGCAGTTCTTC. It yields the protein CASSMQGPELNSEQFF. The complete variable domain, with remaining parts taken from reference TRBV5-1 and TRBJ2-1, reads KAGVTQTPRYLIKTRGQQVTLSCSPISGHRSVSWYQQTPGQGLQFLFEYFSETQRNKGNFPGRFSGRQFSNSRSEMNVSTLELGDSALYLCASSMQGPELNSEQFFGPGTRLTVL.